This section outlines one TCR beta chain sequence together with its context. The data are from a study of T cell changes during pregnancy in multiple sclerosis. Clones were sequenced by immunoSEQ multiplex PCR, and TCRdb holds only the in-frame ones, with some missing. The sample yields about 87,000 clones, around 95% seen once. V shed 3 bases, J shed 3 bases, and the junction held 2 bases outside the gene matches. The CDR3 has 14 amino acids. Germline values: CDR1 LNHDA, CDR2 SQIVND (reference sequence). This receptor was identified in a female donor in good health, enrolled as a control in a pregnancy study. J is TRBJ2-7 and V is TRBV19, with 10 bases aligning to TRBD2. Material: peripheral blood, obtained in the third trimester of pregnancy. CDR3 region: CASSIGLAVYEQYF. DNA for the CDR3: TGTGCCAGTAGTATCGGACTAGCGGTCTACGAGCAGTACTTC.